Sequencing of this TCR beta chain was carried out in a study of cytomegalovirus exposure and HLA in healthy donors. Findings and limits, study-wide: V segments that were indistinguishable, TRBV6-2 and TRBV6-3 among them, were omitted from analysis.

The PCR contained 60 Vbeta and 13 Jbeta primers. Here immunoSEQ multiplex PCR was the method, and the copy in TCRdb shows in-frame clones only, minus some. Of about 260,000 clones in the sample, 72% are singletons; the top ten hold roughly 2.4%. A remark on this clone: Its antigen is unidentified.

Each donor was healthy, and each was a bone marrow donor. V shed 6 bases and J shed 3 bases, with 15 bases lying between them. Germline-derived CDR1 and CDR2 are SQVTM and ANQGSEA. The CDR3 sequence is 14 residues long. The rearrangement links TRBV29-1 to TRBJ2-1; D might be TRBD2 (6 bases). What was sequenced was PBMCs. The clonotype comes from a female donor in good health and CMV-seronegative. The CDR3 region is CSVTGREDYNEQFF. The CDR3 nucleotides read TGCAGCGTAACGGGCAGGGAGGACTACAATGAGCAGTTCTTC.